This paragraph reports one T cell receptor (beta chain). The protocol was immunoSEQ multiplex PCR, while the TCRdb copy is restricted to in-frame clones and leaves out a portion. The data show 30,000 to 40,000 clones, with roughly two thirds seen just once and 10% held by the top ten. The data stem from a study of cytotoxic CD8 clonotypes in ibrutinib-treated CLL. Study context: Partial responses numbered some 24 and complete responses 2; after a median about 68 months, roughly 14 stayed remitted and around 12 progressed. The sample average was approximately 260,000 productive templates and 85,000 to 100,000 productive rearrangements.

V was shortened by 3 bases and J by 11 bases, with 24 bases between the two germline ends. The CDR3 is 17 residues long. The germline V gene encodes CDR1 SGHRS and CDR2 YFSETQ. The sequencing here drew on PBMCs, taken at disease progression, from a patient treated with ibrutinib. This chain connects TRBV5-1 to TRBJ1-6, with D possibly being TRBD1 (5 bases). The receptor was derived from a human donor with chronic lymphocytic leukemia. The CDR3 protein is CASSYQDISGATTPLHF. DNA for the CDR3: TGCGCCAGCAGCTACCAGGACATTTCCGGTGCAACGACACCCCTCCACTTT.